This T cell receptor beta chain stems from a study of OX40 agonist ivuxolimab in advanced cancers. Overall study findings and caveats: Partial responders dosed at 0.1-3.0 mg/kg displayed clonal expansion ranking among the lowest. Low normalized T-cell clonal expansion also characterized some of the nonresponders.

Notes on this clone: The target antigen is unknown.

Repertoires were generated with immunoSEQ multiplex PCR, while TCRdb's copy carries only in-frame clones and drops some. The sample shows 80,000 or so clones, over 70% of them seen only once. V was pared by 5 bases and J by 3 bases, with 6 bases of the junction left unmatched. There are 14 residues in the CDR3. Germline-derived CDR1 and CDR2 are SGHAT and FQNNGV. The sequencing here drew on CD4+ or CD8+ T cells sorted from blood, taken in a trial of the OX40 agonist ivuxolimab. The chain employs TRBV11-2 and TRBJ1-2; 7 bases fit TRBD1. The sequence came from an adult with an advanced solid tumor such as melanoma, head and neck, liver or kidney cancer. CDR3 loop: CASSPIQGDYGYTF. CDR3 nucleotide sequence: TGTGCCAGCAGCCCGATCCAGGGGGACTATGGCTACACCTTC. The whole variable domain, filled in from reference TRBV11-2 and TRBJ1-2, reads EAGVAQSPRYKIIEKRQSVAFWCNPISGHATLYWYQQILGQGPKLLIQFQNNGVVDDSQLPKDRFSAERLKGVDSTLKIQPAKLEDSAVYLCASSPIQGDYGYTFGSGTRLTVV.